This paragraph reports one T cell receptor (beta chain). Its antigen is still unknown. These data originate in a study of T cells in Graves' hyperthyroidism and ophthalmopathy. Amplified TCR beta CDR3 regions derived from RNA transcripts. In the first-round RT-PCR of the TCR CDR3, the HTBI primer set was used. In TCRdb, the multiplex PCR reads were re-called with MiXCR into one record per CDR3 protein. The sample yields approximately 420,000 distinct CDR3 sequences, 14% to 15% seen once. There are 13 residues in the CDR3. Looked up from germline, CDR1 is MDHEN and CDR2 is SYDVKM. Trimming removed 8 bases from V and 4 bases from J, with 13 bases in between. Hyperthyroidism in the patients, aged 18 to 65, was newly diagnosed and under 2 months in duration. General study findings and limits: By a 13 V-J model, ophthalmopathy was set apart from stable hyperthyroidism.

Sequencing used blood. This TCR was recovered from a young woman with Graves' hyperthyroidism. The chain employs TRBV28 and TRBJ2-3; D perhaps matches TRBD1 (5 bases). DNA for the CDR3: TGTGCCAGCCAGGGCCCTCGACCAGATACGCAGTATTTT. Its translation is CASQGPRPDTQYF. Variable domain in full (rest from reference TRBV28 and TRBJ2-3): DVKVTQSSRYLVKRTGEKVFLECVQDMDHENMFWYRQDPGLGLRLIYFSYDVKMKEKGDIPEGYSVSREKKERFSLILESASTNQTSMYLCASQGPRPDTQYFGPGTRLTVL.